Many counts were recorded for the clone carrying this TCR beta chain. What it recognizes is unknown. The record originates from a study of Graves' ophthalmopathy and Graves' hyperthyroidism. Study summary: The blood sample was drawn at first diagnosis and before any treatment.

RNA served as the template for amplifying TCR beta CDR3 regions. First-round RT-PCR used HTBI primers; second-round multiplex PCR followed. TCRdb reprocessed the multiplex PCR reads with MiXCR, giving one entry per CDR3 protein. This sample has hundreds of thousands of distinct CDR3 sequences, with about a fifth found just once. Only newly diagnosed hyperthyroidism patients aged 18 to 65, with under 2 months' duration, were enrolled. Other autoimmune disease, uncontrolled infection, pregnancy and lactation led to exclusion. Study-level results: The model predicted progression of ophthalmopathy with a sensitivity of around 70%, and its specificity was about 76%.

Trimming removed 6 bases at V and 0 bases at J, with 8 bases between. The CDR3 contains 13 residues. The germline CDR1 and CDR2 sequences are MNHNS and SASEGT. The sequenced sample consisted of peripheral blood. The V call is TRBV6-1, the J call TRBJ2-5; D uncertain. The receptor comes from a woman younger than 35 with stable Graves' hyperthyroidism. Some clones in this sample may be carry-over from other donors' samples. CDR3 residues: CASRTAYQETQYF. CDR3 sequence (DNA): TGTGCCAGCAGGACGGCGTACCAAGAGACCCAGTACTTC.